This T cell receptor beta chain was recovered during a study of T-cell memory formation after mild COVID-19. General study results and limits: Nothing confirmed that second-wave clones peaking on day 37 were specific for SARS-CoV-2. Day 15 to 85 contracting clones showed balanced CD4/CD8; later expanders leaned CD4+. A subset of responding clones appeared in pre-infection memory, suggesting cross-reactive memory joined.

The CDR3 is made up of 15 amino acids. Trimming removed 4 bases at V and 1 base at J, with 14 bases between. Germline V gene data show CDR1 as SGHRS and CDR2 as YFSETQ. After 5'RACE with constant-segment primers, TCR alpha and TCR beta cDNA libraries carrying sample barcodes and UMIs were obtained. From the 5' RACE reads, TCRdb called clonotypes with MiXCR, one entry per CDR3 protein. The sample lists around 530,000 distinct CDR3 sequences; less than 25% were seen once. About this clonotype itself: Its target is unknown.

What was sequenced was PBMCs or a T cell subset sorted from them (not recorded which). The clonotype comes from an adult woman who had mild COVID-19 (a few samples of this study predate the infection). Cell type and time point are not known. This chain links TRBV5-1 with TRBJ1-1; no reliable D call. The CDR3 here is CASSMDLQRNTEAFF. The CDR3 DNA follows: TGCGCCAGCAGCATGGACCTACAGAGGAACACTGAAGCTTTCTTT.